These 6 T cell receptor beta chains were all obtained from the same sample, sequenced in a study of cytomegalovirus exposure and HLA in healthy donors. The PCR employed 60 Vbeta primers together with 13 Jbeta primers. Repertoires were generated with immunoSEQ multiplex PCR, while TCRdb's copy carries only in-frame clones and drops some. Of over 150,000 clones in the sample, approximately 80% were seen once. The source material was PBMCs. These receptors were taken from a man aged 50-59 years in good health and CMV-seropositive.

The CDR3 DNA is TGTGCCAGCAGCCAAGCGGGACTGAGGTTCAATTCACCCCTCCACTTT. It specifies CASSQAGLRFNSPLHF. V and J are TRBV4-2 and TRBJ1-6, with a possible D match to TRBD1 (5 bases). The V and J ends lost 1 base and 7 bases respectively, with 14 bases between them. The CDR3 has 16 residues. Germline CDR1 and CDR2: LGHNA and YNFKEQ.

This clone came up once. The CDR3 coding sequence is TGTGCCAGCAGCGCCAGACAGGGAGTGTACAATGAGCAGTTCTTC. Amino acid sequence: CASSARQGVYNEQFF. The chain joins TRBV11-3 to TRBJ2-1, with 7 bases aligning to TRBD1. This CDR3 contains 15 residues. Germline V gene sequence: CDR1 SGHNT, CDR2 YENEEA. V lost 5 bases and J lost 4; bases outside the gene matches: 8.

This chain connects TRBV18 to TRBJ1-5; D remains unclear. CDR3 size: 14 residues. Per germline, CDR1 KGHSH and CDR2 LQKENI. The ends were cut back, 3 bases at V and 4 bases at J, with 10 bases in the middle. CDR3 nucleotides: TGTGCCAGCTCACCTGAAATCGGGAATCAGCCCCAGCATTTT. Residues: CASSPEIGNQPQHF.

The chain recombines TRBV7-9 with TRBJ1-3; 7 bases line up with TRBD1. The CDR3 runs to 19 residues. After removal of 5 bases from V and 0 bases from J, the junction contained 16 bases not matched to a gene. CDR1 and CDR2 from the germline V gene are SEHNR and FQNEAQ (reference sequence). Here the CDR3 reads CASSLIGTDSTGSGNTIYF. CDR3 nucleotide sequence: TGTGCCAGCAGCCTTATCGGGACAGACTCCACGGGCTCTGGAAACACCATATATTTT.

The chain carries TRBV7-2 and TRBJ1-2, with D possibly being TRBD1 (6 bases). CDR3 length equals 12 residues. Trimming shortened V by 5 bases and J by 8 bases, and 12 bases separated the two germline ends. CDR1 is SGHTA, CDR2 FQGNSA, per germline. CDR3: CASSAQGGGYTF. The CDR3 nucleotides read TGTGCCAGCAGCGCACAGGGCGGAGGCTACACCTTC.

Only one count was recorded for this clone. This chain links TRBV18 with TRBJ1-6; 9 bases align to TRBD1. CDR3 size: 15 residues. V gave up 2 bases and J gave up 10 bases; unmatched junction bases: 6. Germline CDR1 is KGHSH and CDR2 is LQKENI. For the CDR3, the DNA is TGTGCCAGCTCACCAACAGGGGGCGAAGTCTCACCCCTCCACTTT. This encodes CASSPTGGEVSPLHF.